These 22 T cell receptor beta chains were sequenced from one sample in a study of cytotoxic CD8 clonotypes in ibrutinib-treated CLL. Libraries were prepared by immunoSEQ multiplex PCR; TCRdb keeps only in-frame clonotypes and omits some of them. The sample lists 270,000 or so clones; roughly four fifths were seen once. This specimen consisted of PBMCs, obtained at disease progression, from a patient treated with ibrutinib. Every receptor here comes from a human donor with chronic lymphocytic leukemia.

About this clone: This may be a read error: a much more frequent sequence differs by one nucleotide. Other nucleotide sequences in the sample specify the same CDR3. This rearrangement joins TRBV27 to TRBJ2-6; D gene unclear. This CDR3 is 16 amino acids long. Trimming stripped 2 bases from V and 0 bases from J, with 8 bases between. In germline, CDR1 is MNHEY, CDR2 SMNVEV (reference sequence). CDR3 protein: CASSLLGFSGANVLTF. The CDR3 DNA reads as TGTGCCAGCAGTTTACTGGGGTTCTCTGGGGCCAACGTCCTGACTTTC.

The chain links TRBV14 to TRBJ2-2; 9 bases are a match to TRBD1. CDR3 length equals 16 residues. V shed 4 bases, J shed 0 bases, and the junction held 3 bases outside the gene matches. CDR1 is SGHDN and CDR2 is FVKESK in the germline V gene. The CDR3 region has the DNA TGTGCCAGCAGCCTCCGGACAGGGGCGAACACCGGGGAGCTGTTTTTT. Translating gives CASSLRTGANTGELFF.

The genes are TRBV19 and TRBJ2-3; D not certain. CDR1 and CDR2 from the germline V gene are LNHDA and SQIVND (reference sequence). Trimming cost V 3 bases and J 6 bases, with 7 bases left between them. The CDR3 spans 12 residues. The CDR3 sequence is CASSMGMDTQYF. The CDR3 coding sequence is TGTGCCAGTAGTATGGGGATGGATACGCAGTATTTT.

This sequence joins TRBV4-1 and TRBJ2-1; no clear D. The V end lost 0 bases, the J end lost 4 bases, and 4 bases lay between the germline ends. CDR1 MGHRA and CDR2 YSYEKL come from the germline V gene. The CDR3 runs 13 residues. This CDR3 is CASSQDGYNEQFF. Written as DNA, the CDR3 is TGCGCCAGCAGCCAAGATGGATACAATGAGCAGTTCTTC.

This clone was counted a single time. The chain recombines TRBV4-1 with TRBJ2-2, with 8 bases lining up with TRBD2. This CDR3 has 15 amino acids. Germline assignment: CDR1 MGHRA and CDR2 YSYEKL. The trim removed 2 bases at V and 4 bases at J, leaving 3 bases unmatched. CDR3 in DNA: TGCGCCAGCAGCCAACACGGGAGGGGCACCGGGGAGCTGTTTTTT. Protein sequence: CASSQHGRGTGELFF.

The chain is built from TRBV7-3 and TRBJ2-5; 9 bases are a match to TRBD2. The junction had 8 bases not matched to a gene; V was cut back by 5 bases and J by 4 bases. CDR3 length equals 15 residues. Germline CDR1 is SGHTA and CDR2 is FQGTGA. The CDR3 loop reads CASSPTSGVGETQYF. The CDR3 DNA sequence: TGTGCCAGCAGCCCGACTAGCGGTGTCGGAGAGACCCAGTACTTC.

This clone showed up just once. V usage is TRBV4-1 and J usage is TRBJ2-2, with 8 bases that match TRBD2. The CDR3 sequence is 13 residues long. Germline assignment: CDR1 MGHRA and CDR2 YSYEKL. Trimming removed 4 bases from V and 6 bases from J; junction bases left unmatched: 1. CDR3 coding DNA: TGCGCCAGCAGCCTGCGGGAGGCCGGGGAGCTGTTTTTT. Its translation: CASSLREAGELFF.

This rearrangement joins TRBV10-1 to TRBJ2-7; D possibly corresponds to TRBD1 (5 bases). The V gene lost 2 bases and the J gene lost 3 bases, with 8 bases spanning the gap. The CDR3 covers 13 residues. CDR1 WNHNN and CDR2 SYGVQD come from the germline V gene (reference sequence). CDR3 DNA: TGCGCCAGCAGTGAGCCAGGGAACTACGAGCAGTACTTC. Its translation: CASSEPGNYEQYF.

The chain has TRBV5-4 and TRBJ2-3; 11 bases match TRBD2. The CDR3 is 16 amino acids. Trimming cost V 0 bases and J 4 bases; bases outside gene matches: 4. Germline assignment: CDR1 SGHNT and CDR2 YYREEE (reference sequence). The CDR3: CASSLELAGVADTQYF. The CDR3 DNA is TGTGCCAGCAGCTTGGAACTAGCGGGAGTGGCAGATACGCAGTATTTT.

Worth noting for this clone: This sample also contains other DNA sequences that code for the same CDR3. V is TRBV6-5 and J is TRBJ2-7, with 11 positions matching TRBD2. The CDR3 runs to 15 residues. With 2 bases clipped from V and 3 bases from J, the junction kept 3 bases outside the gene matches. CDR1 and CDR2 (germline): MNHEY, SVGAGI. The CDR3 sequence: CASSYLAGGLYEQYF. CDR3 DNA sequence: TGTGCCAGCAGTTACCTAGCGGGAGGCCTCTACGAGCAGTACTTC.

The rearrangement uses TRBV6-4 and TRBJ2-3, with no clear D. The CDR3 loop spans 13 amino acids. Germline CDR1 and CDR2: MRHNA and SNTAGT. V dropped 0 bases and J dropped 5 bases, with 6 bases sitting between them. The CDR3 protein is CASSDSVVDTQYF. Written as DNA, the CDR3 is TGTGCCAGCAGTGACTCAGTGGTAGATACGCAGTATTTT.

A few counts support this clone. The CDR3: CASSLSGTSYEQYF. The CDR3 DNA follows: TGTGCCAGCAGCTTGTCCGGGACGTCCTACGAGCAGTACTTC. The chain has TRBV11-2 and TRBJ2-7, with D perhaps matching TRBD1 or TRBD2 (5 bases each). Germline V gene data show CDR1 as SGHAT and CDR2 as FQNNGV. V gave up 3 bases and J gave up 1 base, with 10 bases separating them. The CDR3 runs 14 residues.

This chain uses TRBV27 with TRBJ2-7; the match to TRBD2 covers 13 bases. With 6 bases clipped from V and 3 bases from J, the junction kept 11 bases outside the gene matches. CDR3 length: 17 residues. Germline V gene data show CDR1 as MNHEY and CDR2 as SMNVEV (reference sequence). CDR3 sequence: CASSDGTSGTGSYEQYF. The CDR3 coding sequence is TGTGCCAGCAGCGACGGGACTAGCGGGACCGGAAGCTACGAGCAGTACTTC.

This clone has only one observation. The gene calls are TRBV7-6 and TRBJ1-2; D gene ambiguous. Germline CDR1 reads SGHVS; CDR2 reads FNYEAQ. The V end was cut by 3 bases, the J end by 4 bases, with 12 bases between. This CDR3 is 14 amino acids long. CDR3: CASSLAGASYGYTF. The CDR3 coding sequence is TGTGCCAGCAGCTTGGCAGGTGCCAGCTATGGCTACACCTTC.

This chain connects TRBV7-2 to TRBJ2-1; TRBD1 aligns across 8 bases. The CDR3 spans 17 residues. The V segment lost 4 bases and the J segment 7 bases; nucleotides outside the gene matches: 15. The germline V gene has CDR1 SGHTA and CDR2 FQGNSA. The CDR3 sequence is CASSSDRDRLWSNEQFF. CDR3 bases: TGTGCCAGCAGCTCCGACCGGGACAGGCTATGGTCTAATGAGCAGTTCTTC.

The sample holds a few counts of this clone. The chain uses TRBV6-6 and TRBJ2-7; unclear D gene. CDR1 and CDR2 (germline): MNHNY, SVGAGI (reference sequence). V gave up 0 bases and J gave up 2 bases, with 8 bases separating them. This CDR3 spans 14 amino acids. CDR3: CASSYSSTAYEQYF. The CDR3 DNA follows: TGTGCCAGCAGTTACTCGAGTACAGCCTACGAGCAGTACTTC.

This clone appeared once. V is TRBV2 and J is TRBJ2-5; maybe TRBD2 (6 bases). Trimming stripped 6 bases from V and 6 bases from J, with 11 bases between. In germline, CDR1 is SNHLY, CDR2 FYNNEI. The CDR3 consists of 12 residues. The CDR3 region is CASRGEEKTQYF. The CDR3 coding sequence is TGTGCCAGCAGGGGGGAGGAAAAGACCCAGTACTTC.

This sequence joins TRBV7-8 and TRBJ1-1, with D possibly TRBD1 on 6 matching bases. Germline CDR1 and CDR2: SGHVS and FQNEAQ. Trimming pared 1 base from V and 1 base from J, leaving 10 bases between. The CDR3 runs to 15 residues. The CDR3 DNA is TGTGCCAGCAGCTTAGGCAGGGGAGGGAACACTGAAGCTTTCTTT. Translating gives CASSLGRGGNTEAFF.

The V and J genes are TRBV4-3 and TRBJ2-3, with D possibly matching TRBD2 (5 bases). The CDR3 spans 14 residues. The V end lost 9 bases, the J end lost 0 bases, and 13 bases lay between the germline ends. Germline V gene sequence: CDR1 LGHNA, CDR2 YSLEER. CDR3: CARIVKRSTDTQYF. CDR3 sequence (DNA): TGCGCCAGAATAGTAAAGCGGAGCACAGATACGCAGTATTTT.

This clone has only one observation. The chain has TRBV29-1 and TRBJ1-1, with 8 bases identical to TRBD1. V lost 5 bases and J lost 4; bases outside the gene matches: 9. Germline V gives CDR1 SQVTM, CDR2 ANQGSEA. The length of the CDR3 is 14 residues. This chain's CDR3 is CSVTVTGAGTEAFF. CDR3 sequence (DNA): TGCAGCGTTACCGTGACAGGGGCAGGCACTGAAGCTTTCTTT.

The chain recombines TRBV10-3 with TRBJ2-1; D possibly matches TRBD1 or TRBD2 (5 bases each). CDR3 size: 14 residues. Deletions cut 6 bases from V and 2 bases from J, with 11 bases between. The germline V gene encodes CDR1 ENHRY and CDR2 SYGVKD. CDR3 DNA: TGTGCCATCAGCTCCGGGACCACCTACAATGAGCAGTTCTTC. It translates to CAISSGTTYNEQFF.

The chain combines TRBV6-1 with TRBJ2-5; D is unresolved. Germline V gene data show CDR1 as MNHNS and CDR2 as SASEGT. V was shortened by 2 bases and J by 1 base, with 11 bases between the two germline ends. The CDR3 has 15 residues. The CDR3 DNA reads as TGTGCCAGCAGTGAACTAAGACGATCCCAAGAGACCCAGTACTTC. Translation: CASSELRRSQETQYF.